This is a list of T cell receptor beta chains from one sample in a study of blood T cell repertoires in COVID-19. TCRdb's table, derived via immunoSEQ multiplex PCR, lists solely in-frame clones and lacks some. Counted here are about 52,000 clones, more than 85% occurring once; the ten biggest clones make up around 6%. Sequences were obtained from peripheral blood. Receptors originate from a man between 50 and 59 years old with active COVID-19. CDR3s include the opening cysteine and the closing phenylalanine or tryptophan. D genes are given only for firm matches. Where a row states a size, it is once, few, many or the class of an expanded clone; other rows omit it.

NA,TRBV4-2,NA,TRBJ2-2,TGTGCCAGCAGCCAAGATTATTACGGGAGGAACACCGGGGAGCTGTTTTTT,CASSQDYYGRNTGELFF
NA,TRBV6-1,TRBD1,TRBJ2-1,TGTGCCAGCAGTGAAGAAAGACAGGGGTACAATGAGCAGTTCTTC,CASSEERQGYNEQFF
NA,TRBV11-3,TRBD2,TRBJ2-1,TGTGCCAGCAGCTTAGTTACTAGCGGGAGTGATGAGCAGTTCTTC,CASSLVTSGSDEQFF
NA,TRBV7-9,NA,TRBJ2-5,TGTGCCAGCAGCCCGGACAGAGTAAACCAAGAGACCCAGTACTTC,CASSPDRVNQETQYF
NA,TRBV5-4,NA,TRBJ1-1,TGTGCCAGCAGCCCAGAATTGAACACTGAAGCTTTCTTT,CASSPELNTEAFF
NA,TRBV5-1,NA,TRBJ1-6,TGCGCCAGCAGCTTGGATACAGGGTTTTCGGATAATTCACCCCTCCACTTT,CASSLDTGFSDNSPLHF
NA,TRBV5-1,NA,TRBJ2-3,TGCGCCAGCAGCGCCGCAGGAACTAGCACAGATACGCAGTATTTT,CASSAAGTSTDTQYF
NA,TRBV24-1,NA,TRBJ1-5,TGTGCCACCGGTCCGGGGGGAGGGCTAAGCAATCAGCCCCAGCATTTT,CATGPGGGLSNQPQHF
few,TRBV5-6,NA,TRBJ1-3,TGTGCCAGCAGCTTATGGAGGAGCTCTGGAAACACCATATATTTT,CASSLWRSSGNTIYF
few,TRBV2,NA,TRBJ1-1,TGTGCCAGCAGTGCGGCGGATGTGAACACTGAAGCTTTCTTT,CASSAADVNTEAFF
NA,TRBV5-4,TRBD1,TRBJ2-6,TGTGCCAGCAGCTCGCCACAGGGGATAGCGTCTGGGGCCAACGTCCTGACTTTC,CASSSPQGIASGANVLTF
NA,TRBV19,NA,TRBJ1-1,TGTGCCAGTAGGGGCAGGCCAGAAGCTTTCTTT,CASRGRPEAFF
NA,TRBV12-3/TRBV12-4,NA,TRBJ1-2,TGTGCCAGCAGTCTCCAAGACAGCTATGGCTACACCTTC,CASSLQDSYGYTF
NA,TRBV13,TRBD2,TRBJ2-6,TGTGCCAGCAGCTTCGGCGGGGGCTCTGGGGCCAACGTCCTGACTTTC,CASSFGGGSGANVLTF
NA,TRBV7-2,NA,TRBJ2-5,TGTGCCAGCAGGCATGTGGGGGGTGCAGAGACCCAGTACTTC,CASRHVGGAETQYF
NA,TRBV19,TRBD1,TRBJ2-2,TGTGCCAGTAGACCTCAGGGGGACACCGGGGAGCTGTTTTTT,CASRPQGDTGELFF
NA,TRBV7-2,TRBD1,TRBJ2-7,TGTGCCAGCAGCCTTCGACAGGGCCGCTACGAGCAGTACTTC,CASSLRQGRYEQYF
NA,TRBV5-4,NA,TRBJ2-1,TGTGCCAGCAGCTTGGACAGGGAGCAGTTCTTC,CASSLDREQFF
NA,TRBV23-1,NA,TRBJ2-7,TGCGCCAGCAGTCCCCGGACAGCAGAACAAGACGAGCAGTACTTC,CASSPRTAEQDEQYF
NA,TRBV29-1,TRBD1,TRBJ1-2,TGCAGCGTAACTGGGCCCCCGACAGGGGCGAGGGGCTACACCTTC,CSVTGPPTGARGYTF
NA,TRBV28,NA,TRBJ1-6,TGTGCCAGCAGTTTAGGAGGGGCCCTAAATAATTCACCCCTCCACTTT,CASSLGGALNNSPLHF
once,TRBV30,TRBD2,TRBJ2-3,TGTGCCTGGGGGGGACTAGGCGTTTCGTCGACGCAGTATTTT,CAWGGLGVSSTQYF
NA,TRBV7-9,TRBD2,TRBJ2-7,TGTGCCAGCAGCCCTGCTCGTACCGGGACTAGCGGGACCTCCTACGAGCAGTACTTC,CASSPARTGTSGTSYEQYF
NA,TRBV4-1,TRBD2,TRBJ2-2,TGCGCCAGCAGCCAAACCTTAGCGGGAGGGCAGTCCGGGGAGCTGTTTTTT,CASSQTLAGGQSGELFF
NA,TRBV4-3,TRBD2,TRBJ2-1,TGCGCCAGCAGCCATGCCAGGCTAGCGGGGAACAATGAGCAGTTCTTC,CASSHARLAGNNEQFF
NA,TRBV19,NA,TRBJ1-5,TGTGCCAGTCACCGGGGAGGGCCTTCGCCCCAGCATTTT,CASHRGGPSPQHF
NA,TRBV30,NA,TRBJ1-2,TGTGCCTGGGCCGCTGGCGGGGCGAGTGGCTACACCTTC,CAWAAGGASGYTF
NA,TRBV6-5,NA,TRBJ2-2,TGTGCCAGCAGTTACTCGACCTATCCTAGCACCGGGGAGCTGTTTTTT,CASSYSTYPSTGELFF
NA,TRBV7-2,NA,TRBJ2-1,TGTGCCAGCATAGAGGACTACTTCTCCTACAATGAGCAGTTCTTC,CASIEDYFSYNEQFF
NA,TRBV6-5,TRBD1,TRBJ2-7,TGTGCCAGCAGTTCCGGACAGGGCGGCGAGCAGTACTTC,CASSSGQGGEQYF
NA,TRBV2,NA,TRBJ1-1,TGTGCCAGCAGGTTAGTTAACACTGAAGCTTTCTTT,CASRLVNTEAFF
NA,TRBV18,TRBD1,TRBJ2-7,TGTGCCAGCTCACCAGACAGGGGGCGTCTAGGTCTGTACGAGCAGTACTTC,CASSPDRGRLGLYEQYF
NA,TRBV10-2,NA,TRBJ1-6,TGCGCCAGCAGTGATTTACAGATTTATAATTCACCCCTCCACTTT,CASSDLQIYNSPLHF
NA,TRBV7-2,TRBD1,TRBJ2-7,TGTGCCAGCAGCTTAATTCAGGGGGCCTACGAGCAGTACTTC,CASSLIQGAYEQYF
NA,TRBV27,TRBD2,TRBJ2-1,TGTGCCAGCACCCCGGGGGGATTTACTGAGCAGTTCTTC,CASTPGGFTEQFF
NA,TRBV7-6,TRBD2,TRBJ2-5,TGTGCCAGCAGCCCCGGCACAGGACTAGCCGGGGGGACCCAGTACTTC,CASSPGTGLAGGTQYF
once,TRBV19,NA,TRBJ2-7,TGTGCCAGTAGCATTGGATCAGGGGCCCCCTACGAGCAGTACTTC,CASSIGSGAPYEQYF
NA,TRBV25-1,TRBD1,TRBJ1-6,TGTGCCAGCAGTGCCTCCGGGACAGGGAATTCACCCCTCCACTTT,CASSASGTGNSPLHF
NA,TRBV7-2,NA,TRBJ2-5,TGTGCCAGCAGCCAACGGGGGGCCGGAAATCTAGGGGAGACCCAGTACTTC,CASSQRGAGNLGETQYF
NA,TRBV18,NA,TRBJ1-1,TGTGCCAGCTCACCACAATCCCAACAGGGAACGGTTTTCTTT,CASSPQSQQGTVFF
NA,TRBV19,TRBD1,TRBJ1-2,TGTGCCAGTAGTCCCAGGGGGCGTAGTTTTGGCTACACCTTC,CASSPRGRSFGYTF
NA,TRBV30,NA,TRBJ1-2,TGTGCCTGGAGCCGGACAGATCAGACCTATGGCTACACCTTC,CAWSRTDQTYGYTF
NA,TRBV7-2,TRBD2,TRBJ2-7,TGTGCCAGCAGCTTCGGGTCGGGGGGGCTTTACGAGCAGTACTTC,CASSFGSGGLYEQYF
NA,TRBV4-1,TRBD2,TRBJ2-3,TGCGCCAGCAGCCTAGGACTAGCGGGAGGGACAGATACGCAGTATTTT,CASSLGLAGGTDTQYF
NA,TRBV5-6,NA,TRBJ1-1,TGTGCCAGCAGCTTCGCCTTCCTGGCGCGGCACACTGAAGCTTTCTTT,CASSFAFLARHTEAFF
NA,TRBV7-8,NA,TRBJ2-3,TGTGCCAGCAGCACCTCGGTTGGGGGGAGTCACACAGATACGCAGTATTTT,CASSTSVGGSHTDTQYF
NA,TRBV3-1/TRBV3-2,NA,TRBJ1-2,TGTGCCAGCAGCGCCCACACAGGGTATGGCTACACCTTC,CASSAHTGYGYTF
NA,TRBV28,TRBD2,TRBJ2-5,TGTGCCAGCACCCCCCTCGGGGGGGAAGAGACCCAGTACTTC,CASTPLGGEETQYF
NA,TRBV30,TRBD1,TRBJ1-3,TGTGCCGTCAAGGGACAGGCTTTCTCTGGAAACACCATATATTTT,CAVKGQAFSGNTIYF
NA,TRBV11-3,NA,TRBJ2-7,TGTGCCAGCAGCCTGTCGGTTAAAGACGAGCAGTACTTC,CASSLSVKDEQYF
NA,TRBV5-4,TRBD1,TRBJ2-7,TGTGCCAGCAGTTCTTCCGGGACAGGGGACTACGAGCAGTACTTC,CASSSSGTGDYEQYF
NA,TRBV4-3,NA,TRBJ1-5,TGCGCCAGCAGCCGAGACCTCGGGAACAACAATCAGCCCCAGCATTTT,CASSRDLGNNNQPQHF
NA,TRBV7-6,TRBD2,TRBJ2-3,TGTGCCAGCAGCTTAGGCCCCTTAGCGGGGGGGCAAGATACGCAGTATTTT,CASSLGPLAGGQDTQYF
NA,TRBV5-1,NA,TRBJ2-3,TGCGCCAGCAGCTTGGGCATAAAAGGGGGAACAGATACGCAGTATTTT,CASSLGIKGGTDTQYF
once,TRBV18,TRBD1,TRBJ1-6,TGTGCCAGCTCACCGGAGACAGGGGGAGACTCTAATTCACCCCTCCACTTT,CASSPETGGDSNSPLHF
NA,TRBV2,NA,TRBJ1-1,TGTGCCACCTCCCAGGGTCGGAAGACGAACACTGAAGCTTTCTTT,CATSQGRKTNTEAFF
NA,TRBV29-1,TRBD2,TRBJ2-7,TGCAGCGCCTCTAGCGGGAGCCACGAGCAGTACTTC,CSASSGSHEQYF